The 19 T cell receptor beta chains given below trace back to one sample, sequenced in a study of shared clonotypes between healthy human individuals. TCRdb's copy holds only in-frame clones and misses some; the assay was immunoSEQ multiplex PCR. The sample lists some 2,000,000 clones, roughly 95% occurring once. Sequencing used naive CD4+ T cells sorted from blood. Indicated subset: CD45RA+ positively selected. Receptors were obtained from a young man in good health.

Here the CDR3 DNA reads TGTGCCAGCAGCTTAGGGCTGGCGGGGCCCTATGGCTACACCTTC. Translated: CASSLGLAGPYGYTF. The V call is TRBV7-9, the J call TRBJ1-2; possible D gene TRBD1, 5 bases. The CDR3 has 15 amino acids. The germline V gene has CDR1 SEHNR and CDR2 FQNEAQ (reference sequence). Trimming took off 1 base at V and 4 bases at J, with 13 bases between the two ends.

The chain joins TRBV5-1 to TRBJ2-7; D call uncertain. CDR3 length equals 13 residues. V was pared by 0 bases and J by 6 bases, with 10 bases between. Germline assignment: CDR1 SGHRS and CDR2 YFSETQ. CDR3 in amino acids: CASSLATAVEQYF. The CDR3 DNA follows: TGCGCCAGCAGCTTGGCCACGGCAGTCGAGCAGTACTTC.

This chain joins TRBV4-2 and TRBJ2-2; tentative D call: TRBD1 (6 bases). This CDR3 contains 17 residues. Germline V lookup: CDR1 LGHNA, CDR2 YNFKEQ. Trimming left V 4 bases short and J 4 bases short, with 19 bases between. The chain's CDR3 is CASSPFHGGPGTGELFF. The CDR3, as DNA: TGTGCCAGCAGCCCATTCCATGGGGGCCCGGGCACCGGGGAGCTGTTTTTT.

The chain carries TRBV19 and TRBJ1-1, with D possibly matching TRBD1 (5 bases). The CDR3 runs to 16 residues. Trimming cost V 3 bases and J 0 bases, with 14 bases left between them. Germline values: CDR1 LNHDA, CDR2 SQIVND (reference sequence). The CDR3 loop reads CASSMAPGTVNTEAFF. The CDR3 DNA follows: TGTGCCAGTAGTATGGCCCCCGGGACGGTGAACACTGAAGCTTTCTTT.

The V gene is TRBV7-8, the J gene TRBJ2-7, with 7 bases fitting TRBD1. The ends lost 5 bases at V and 2 bases at J; junction bases unmatched: 6. The CDR3 has 14 amino acids. Germline lookup yields CDR1 SGHVS and CDR2 FQNEAQ. CDR3 amino acids: CASSRRQGPYEQYF. In DNA, the CDR3 is TGTGCCAGCAGCCGCCGACAGGGCCCCTACGAGCAGTACTTC.

Details on this clone: Within the sample, other DNA sequences also encode this same CDR3. For the CDR3, the DNA is TGCGCCAGCAGCCTTGCTGGCGATACCTACGAGCAGTACTTC. This encodes CASSLAGDTYEQYF. The V gene is TRBV5-1, the J gene TRBJ2-7; no clear D gene. The CDR3 contains 14 residues. V gave up 4 bases and J gave up 2 bases, with 13 bases separating them. Looked up from germline, CDR1 is SGHRS and CDR2 is YFSETQ. The variable domain in full, completed from reference TRBV5-1 and TRBJ2-7, reads KAGVTQTPRYLIKTRGQQVTLSCSPISGHRSVSWYQQTPGQGLQFLFEYFSETQRNKGNFPGRFSGRQFSNSRSEMNVSTLELGDSALYLCASSLAGDTYEQYFGPGTRLTVT.

The rearrangement links TRBV5-6 to TRBJ2-6; 7 bases are shared with TRBD1. V was pared by 3 bases and J by 0 bases, with 3 bases of the junction left unmatched. Per the germline V gene, CDR1 is SGHDT and CDR2 is YYEEEE. CDR3 length: 16 amino acids. The CDR3 coding sequence is TGTGCCAGCAGCTGGGGACAGTTCTCTGGGGCCAACGTCCTGACTTTC. This translates into CASSWGQFSGANVLTF.

The chain carries TRBV6-5 and TRBJ2-6; D is unclear. Germline V gene lookup returns CDR1 MNHEY and CDR2 SVGAGI. Trimming removed 6 bases from V and 1 base from J, with 10 bases in between. There are 15 residues in the CDR3. In DNA form, the CDR3 reads TGTGCCAGCAGGCGTGACGGTTCTGGGGCCAACGTCCTGACTTTC. Residues: CASRRDGSGANVLTF.

CDR3 nucleotide sequence: TGTGCCAGAAGCGGTTCGGGACAGGGGGCGTTACCCACTAGCGGGAGGGCCGAGGATTGCGAGCAGTACTTC. This gives the protein CARSGSGQGALPTSGRAEDCEQYF. J is TRBJ2-7 and V is TRBV5-3; D is perhaps TRBD2 (13 bases). TRBV5-3 is marked as an open reading frame, function uncertain. The CDR3 has 24 residues. V was trimmed by 4 bases and J by 6 bases, leaving 47 bases between them.

This clone was detected once. This sample also contains other DNA sequences that code for the same CDR3. V is TRBV5-4 and J is TRBJ2-3; 7 bases are a match to TRBD2. Germline loops: CDR1 SGHNT, CDR2 YYREEE (reference sequence). V lost 4 bases and J lost 3; bases outside the gene matches: 5. There are 14 residues in the CDR3. The CDR3 DNA sequence: TGTGCCAGCAGCCCGGGCGGGGGTACAGATACGCAGTATTTT. Encoded protein: CASSPGGGTDTQYF. The full variable domain, its missing parts supplied by reference TRBV5-4 and TRBJ2-3, is ETGVTQSPTHLIKTRGQQVTLRCSSQSGHNTVSWYQQALGQGPQFIFQYYREEENGRGNFPPRFSGLQFPNYSSELNVNALELDDSALYLCASSPGGGTDTQYFGPGTRLTVL.

This chain joins TRBV7-2 and TRBJ1-5; the match to TRBD1 covers 12 bases. From germline, CDR1 is SGHTA and CDR2 FQGNSA. V shed 1 base, J shed 4 bases, and the junction held 11 bases outside the gene matches. The CDR3 covers 19 residues. CDR3 residues: CASSLVGTGGTISNQPQHF. In DNA form, the CDR3 reads TGTGCCAGCAGCTTAGTAGGGACAGGGGGCACCATAAGTAATCAGCCCCAGCATTTT.

V usage is TRBV5-6 and J usage is TRBJ1-5, with D maybe TRBD1 (5 bases). The CDR3 extends over 16 amino acids. Trimming shortened V by 4 bases and J by 5 bases, and 19 bases separated the two germline ends. From germline, CDR1 is SGHDT and CDR2 YYEEEE. The CDR3 protein is CASSATGTHRYQPQHF. The CDR3 DNA reads as TGTGCCAGCAGCGCAACCGGGACCCACCGTTATCAGCCCCAGCATTTT.

The chain carries TRBV6-6 and TRBJ2-5, with D perhaps matching TRBD1 or TRBD2 (5 bases each). The CDR3 contains 16 residues. Trimming pared 0 bases from V and 2 bases from J, leaving 13 bases between. The germline V gene encodes CDR1 MNHNY and CDR2 SVGAGI (reference sequence). CDR3 residues: CASSYSNLGRQETQYF. CDR3 coding DNA: TGTGCCAGCAGTTACTCGAATTTGGGACGGCAAGAGACCCAGTACTTC.

V is TRBV10-3 and J is TRBJ2-7; D may be TRBD1 (6 bases). The CDR3 loop spans 13 amino acids. Germline lookup yields CDR1 ENHRY and CDR2 SYGVKD. V shed 2 bases and J shed 2 bases, with 7 bases lying between them. The CDR3 loop is CAISETGPYEQYF. For the CDR3, the DNA is TGTGCCATCAGTGAGACAGGGCCCTACGAGCAGTACTTC.

This clone was detected once. The J gene is TRBJ2-3, the V gene TRBV6-6, with D uncertain. The CDR3 consists of 13 residues. In germline, CDR1 is MNHNY, CDR2 SVGAGI (reference sequence). V lost 4 bases and J lost 3, with 8 bases in between. CDR3 bases: TGTGCCAGCAGTTTCATCGGAACAGATACGCAGTATTTT. It yields the protein CASSFIGTDTQYF.

This clone is a singleton in its sample. This rearrangement joins TRBV6-5 to TRBJ2-7, with a possible D match to TRBD2 (5 bases). The CDR3 is made up of 13 amino acids. V was shortened by 2 bases and J by 9 bases, with 14 bases between the two germline ends. Germline values: CDR1 MNHEY, CDR2 SVGAGI. CDR3 DNA: TGTGCCAGCAGTTACCAGGACTCGATATGGCAGTACTTC. This sequence encodes CASSYQDSIWQYF.

With respect to this clone: Other DNA sequences in this specimen translate into the identical CDR3. This CDR3 is CASSVAQMNTEAFF. The CDR3 DNA is TGTGCCAGCAGCGTAGCCCAGATGAACACTGAAGCTTTCTTT. This chain links TRBV9 with TRBJ1-1; no firm D call. This CDR3 has 14 residues. Germline V gene sequence: CDR1 SGDLS, CDR2 YYNGEE. Trimming left V 0 bases short and J 0 bases short, with 6 bases between.

About this clone: This sample also contains other DNA sequences that code for the same CDR3. CDR3 protein: CAWSSGQETQYF. The CDR3 region has the DNA TGTGCCTGGAGTTCCGGGCAGGAGACCCAGTACTTC. J is TRBJ2-5 and V is TRBV30; no clear D. This CDR3 has 12 residues. Per the germline V gene, CDR1 is GTSNPN and CDR2 is SVGIG (reference sequence). Trimming pared 2 bases from V and 5 bases from J, leaving 9 bases between.

The chain has TRBV6-6 and TRBJ2-1; the D is unclear. Trimming removed 0 bases at V and 8 bases at J, with 11 bases between. The CDR3 runs to 14 residues. Germline CDR1 is MNHNY and CDR2 is SVGAGI (reference sequence). The CDR3 is CASSYSSSFDEQFF. The DNA of the CDR3 is TGTGCCAGCAGTTACTCGTCTAGTTTTGATGAGCAGTTCTTC.